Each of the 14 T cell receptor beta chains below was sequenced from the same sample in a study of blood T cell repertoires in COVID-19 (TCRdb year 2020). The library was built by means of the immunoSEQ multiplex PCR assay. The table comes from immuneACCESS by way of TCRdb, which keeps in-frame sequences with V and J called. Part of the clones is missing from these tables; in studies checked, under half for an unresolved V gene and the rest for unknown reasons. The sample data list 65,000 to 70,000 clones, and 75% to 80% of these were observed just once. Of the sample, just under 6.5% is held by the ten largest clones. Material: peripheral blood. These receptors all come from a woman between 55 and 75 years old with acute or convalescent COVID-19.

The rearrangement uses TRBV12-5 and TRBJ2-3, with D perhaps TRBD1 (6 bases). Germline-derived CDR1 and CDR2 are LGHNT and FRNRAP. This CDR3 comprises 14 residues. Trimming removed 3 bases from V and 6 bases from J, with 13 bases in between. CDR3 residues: CASGFSRTGDTQYF. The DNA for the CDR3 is TGTGCTAGTGGTTTTTCTCGTACAGGGGATACGCAGTATTTT.

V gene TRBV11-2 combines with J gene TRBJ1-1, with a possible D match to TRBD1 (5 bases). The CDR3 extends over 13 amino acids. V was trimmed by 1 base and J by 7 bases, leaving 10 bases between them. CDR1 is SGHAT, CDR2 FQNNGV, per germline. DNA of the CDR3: TGTGCCAGCAGCTTAGTTGGCAGGGATGAAGCTTTCTTT. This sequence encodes CASSLVGRDEAFF.

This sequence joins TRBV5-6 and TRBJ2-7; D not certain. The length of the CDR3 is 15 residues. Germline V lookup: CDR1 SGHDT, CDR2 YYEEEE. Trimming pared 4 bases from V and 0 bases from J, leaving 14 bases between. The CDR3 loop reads CASSLPRLSSYEQYF. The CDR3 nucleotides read TGTGCCAGCAGCCTGCCTCGACTGAGCTCCTACGAGCAGTACTTC.

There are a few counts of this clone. The CDR3 nucleotides read TGTGCCAGCAGCTTAGAAGCGGGAGCCCATGGGTATGGCTACACCTTC. Protein product: CASSLEAGAHGYGYTF. The V gene is TRBV7-6, the J gene TRBJ1-2, with D unclear. CDR1 SGHVS and CDR2 FNYEAQ come from the germline V gene. The V end lost 1 base, the J end lost 5 bases, and 17 bases lay between the germline ends. The CDR3 is made up of 16 amino acids.

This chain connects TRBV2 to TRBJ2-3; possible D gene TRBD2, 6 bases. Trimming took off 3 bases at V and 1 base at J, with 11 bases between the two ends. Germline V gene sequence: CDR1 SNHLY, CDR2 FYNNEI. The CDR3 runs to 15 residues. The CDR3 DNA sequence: TGTGCCAGCAGTGACGGGACTGGAGGCACAGATACGCAGTATTTT. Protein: CASSDGTGGTDTQYF.

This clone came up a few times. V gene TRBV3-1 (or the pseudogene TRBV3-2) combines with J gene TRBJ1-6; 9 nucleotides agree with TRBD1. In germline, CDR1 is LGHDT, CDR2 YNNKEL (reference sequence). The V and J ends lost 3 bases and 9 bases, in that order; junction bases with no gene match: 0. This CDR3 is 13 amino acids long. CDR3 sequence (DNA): TGTGCCAGCAGCCAGACAGGGGGTTCACCCCTCCACTTT. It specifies CASSQTGGSPLHF.

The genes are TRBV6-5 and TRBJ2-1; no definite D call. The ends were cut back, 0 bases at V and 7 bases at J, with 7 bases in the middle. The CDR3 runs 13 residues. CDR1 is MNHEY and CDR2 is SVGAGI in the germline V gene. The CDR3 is CASSYSSGNEQFF. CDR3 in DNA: TGTGCCAGCAGTTACTCCTCAGGTAATGAGCAGTTCTTC.

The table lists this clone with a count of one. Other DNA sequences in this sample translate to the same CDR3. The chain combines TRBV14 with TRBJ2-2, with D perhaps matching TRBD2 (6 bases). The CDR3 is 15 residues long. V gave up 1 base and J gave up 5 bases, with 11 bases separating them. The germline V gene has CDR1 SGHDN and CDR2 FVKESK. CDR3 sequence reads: CASSQAAGGTGELFF. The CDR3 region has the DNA TGTGCCAGCAGCCAAGCCGCAGGAGGGACCGGGGAGCTGTTTTTT.

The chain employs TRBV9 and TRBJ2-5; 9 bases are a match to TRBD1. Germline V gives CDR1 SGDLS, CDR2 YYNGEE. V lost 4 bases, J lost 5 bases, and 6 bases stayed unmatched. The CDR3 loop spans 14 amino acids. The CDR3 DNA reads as TGTGCCAGCAGCTTAGGACAGGGGAGGGAGACCCAGTACTTC. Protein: CASSLGQGRETQYF.

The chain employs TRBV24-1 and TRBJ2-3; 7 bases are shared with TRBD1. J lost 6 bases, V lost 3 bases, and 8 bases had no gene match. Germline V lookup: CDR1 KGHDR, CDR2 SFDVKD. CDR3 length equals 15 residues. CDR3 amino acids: CATSDATGARDTQYF. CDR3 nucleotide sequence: TGTGCCACCAGTGATGCCACAGGGGCGAGGGATACGCAGTATTTT.

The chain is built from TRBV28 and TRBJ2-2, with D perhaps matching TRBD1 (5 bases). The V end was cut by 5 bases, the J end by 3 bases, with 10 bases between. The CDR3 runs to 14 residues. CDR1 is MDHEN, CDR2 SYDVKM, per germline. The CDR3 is CASSITGDTGELFF. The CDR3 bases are TGTGCCAGCAGTATAACAGGAGACACCGGGGAGCTGTTTTTT.

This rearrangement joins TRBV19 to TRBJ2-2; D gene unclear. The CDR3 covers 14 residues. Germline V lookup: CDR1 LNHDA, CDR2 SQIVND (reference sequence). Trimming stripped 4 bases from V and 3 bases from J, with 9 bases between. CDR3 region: CASSTLLHTGELFF. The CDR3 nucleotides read TGTGCCAGTAGTACCCTACTCCACACCGGGGAGCTGTTTTTT. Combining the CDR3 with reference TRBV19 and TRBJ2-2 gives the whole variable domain DGGITQSPKYLFRKEGQNVTLSCEQNLNHDAMYWYRQDPGQGLRLIYYSQIVNDFQKGDIAEGYSVSREKKESFPLTVTSAQKNPTAFYLCASSTLLHTGELFFGEGSRLTVL.

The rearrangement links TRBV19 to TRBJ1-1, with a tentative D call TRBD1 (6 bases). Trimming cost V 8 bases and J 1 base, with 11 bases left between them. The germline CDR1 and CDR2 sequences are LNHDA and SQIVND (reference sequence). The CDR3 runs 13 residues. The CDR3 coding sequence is TGTGCCAGTCAGGGACATAGGAACACTGAAGCTTTCTTT. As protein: CASQGHRNTEAFF. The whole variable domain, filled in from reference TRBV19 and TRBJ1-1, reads DGGITQSPKYLFRKEGQNVTLSCEQNLNHDAMYWYRQDPGQGLRLIYYSQIVNDFQKGDIAEGYSVSREKKESFPLTVTSAQKNPTAFYLCASQGHRNTEAFFGQGTRLTVV.

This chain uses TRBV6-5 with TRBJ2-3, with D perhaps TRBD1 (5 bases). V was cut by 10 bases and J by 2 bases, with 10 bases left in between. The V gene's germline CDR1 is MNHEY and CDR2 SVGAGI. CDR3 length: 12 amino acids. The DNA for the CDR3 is TGTGCCATCGGACACGACACAGATACGCAGTATTTT. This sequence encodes CAIGHDTDTQYF.